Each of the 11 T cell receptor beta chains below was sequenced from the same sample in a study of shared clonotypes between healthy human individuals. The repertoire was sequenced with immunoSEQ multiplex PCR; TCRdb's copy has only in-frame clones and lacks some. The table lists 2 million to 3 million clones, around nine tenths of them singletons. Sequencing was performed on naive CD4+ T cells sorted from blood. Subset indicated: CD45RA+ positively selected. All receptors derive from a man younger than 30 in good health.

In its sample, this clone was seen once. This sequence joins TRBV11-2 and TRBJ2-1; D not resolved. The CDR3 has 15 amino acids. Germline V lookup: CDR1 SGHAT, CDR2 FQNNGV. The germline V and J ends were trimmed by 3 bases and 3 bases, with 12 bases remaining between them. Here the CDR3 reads CASSFDPGNYNEQFF. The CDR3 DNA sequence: TGTGCCAGCAGCTTCGATCCCGGCAACTACAATGAGCAGTTCTTC.

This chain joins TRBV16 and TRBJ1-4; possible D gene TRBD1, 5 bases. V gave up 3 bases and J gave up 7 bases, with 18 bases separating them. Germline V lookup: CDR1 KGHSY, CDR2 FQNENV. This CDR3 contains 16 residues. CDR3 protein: CASSHGTPGIGEKLFF. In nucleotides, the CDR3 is TGTGCCAGCAGCCACGGGACCCCGGGCATCGGTGAAAAACTGTTTTTT.

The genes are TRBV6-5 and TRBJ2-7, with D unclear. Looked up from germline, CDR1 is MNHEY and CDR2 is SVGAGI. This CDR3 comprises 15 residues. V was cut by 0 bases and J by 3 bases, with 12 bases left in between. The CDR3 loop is CASSYSRQPYYEQYF. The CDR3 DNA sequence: TGTGCCAGCAGTTACTCGCGGCAGCCCTACTACGAGCAGTACTTC.

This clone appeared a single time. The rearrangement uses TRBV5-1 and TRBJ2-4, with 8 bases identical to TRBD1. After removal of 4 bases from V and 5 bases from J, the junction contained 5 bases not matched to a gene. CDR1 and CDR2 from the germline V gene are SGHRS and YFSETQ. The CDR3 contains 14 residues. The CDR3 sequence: CASSKDRVENIQYF. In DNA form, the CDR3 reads TGCGCCAGCAGCAAGGACAGGGTCGAAAACATTCAGTACTTC.

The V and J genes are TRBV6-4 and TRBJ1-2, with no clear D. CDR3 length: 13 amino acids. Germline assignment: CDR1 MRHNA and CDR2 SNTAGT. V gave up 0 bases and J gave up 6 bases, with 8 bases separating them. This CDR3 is CASSDSGNNGYTF. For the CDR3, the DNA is TGTGCCAGCAGTGACTCCGGCAATAATGGCTACACCTTC.

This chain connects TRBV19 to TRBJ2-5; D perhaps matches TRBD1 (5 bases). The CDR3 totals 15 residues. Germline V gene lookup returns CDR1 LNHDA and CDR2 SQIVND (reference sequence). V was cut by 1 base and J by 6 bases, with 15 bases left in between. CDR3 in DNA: TGTGCCAGTAGTATAGGCAGGGAAATCGGAAAGACCCAGTACTTC. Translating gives CASSIGREIGKTQYF.

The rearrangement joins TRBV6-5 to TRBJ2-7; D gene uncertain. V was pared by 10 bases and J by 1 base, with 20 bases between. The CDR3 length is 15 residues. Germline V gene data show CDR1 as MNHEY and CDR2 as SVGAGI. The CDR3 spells CATDDKVFWSYEQYF. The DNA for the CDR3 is TGTGCCACCGATGACAAGGTTTTTTGGTCCTACGAGCAGTACTTC.

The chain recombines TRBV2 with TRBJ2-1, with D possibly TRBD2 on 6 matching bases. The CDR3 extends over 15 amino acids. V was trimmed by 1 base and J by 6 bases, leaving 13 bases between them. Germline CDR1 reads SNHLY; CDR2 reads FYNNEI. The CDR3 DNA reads TGTGCCAGCAGTGAAGGGGGATTAGCGGCCAATGAGCAGTTCTTC. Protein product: CASSEGGLAANEQFF.

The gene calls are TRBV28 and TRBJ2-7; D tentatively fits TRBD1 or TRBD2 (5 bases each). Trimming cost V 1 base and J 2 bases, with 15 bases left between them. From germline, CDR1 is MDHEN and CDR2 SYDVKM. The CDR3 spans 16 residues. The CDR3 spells CASSLSWGNSTYEQYF. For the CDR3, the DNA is TGTGCCAGCAGTTTATCCTGGGGGAACTCAACCTACGAGCAGTACTTC.

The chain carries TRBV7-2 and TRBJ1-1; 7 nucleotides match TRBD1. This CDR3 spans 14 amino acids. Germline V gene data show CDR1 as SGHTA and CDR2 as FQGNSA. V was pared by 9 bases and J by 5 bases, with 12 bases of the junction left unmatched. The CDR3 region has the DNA TGTGCCAGTCGTTCTTGGGGCAGGGGGACTGAAGCTTTCTTT. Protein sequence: CASRSWGRGTEAFF.

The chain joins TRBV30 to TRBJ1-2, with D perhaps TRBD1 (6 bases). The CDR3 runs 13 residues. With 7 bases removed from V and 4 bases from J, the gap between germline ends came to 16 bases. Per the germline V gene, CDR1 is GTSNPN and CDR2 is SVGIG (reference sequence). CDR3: CASKQGPVYGYTF. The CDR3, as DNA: TGTGCCTCTAAACAGGGCCCCGTCTATGGCTACACCTTC.